The clone carrying this TCR beta chain has only one observation. Germline values: CDR1 KGHSH, CDR2 LQKENI. With 2 bases clipped from V and 7 bases from J, the junction kept 8 bases outside the gene matches. The CDR3 extends over 15 amino acids. Here immunoSEQ multiplex PCR was the method, and the copy in TCRdb shows in-frame clones only, minus some. The sample comprises roughly 54,000 clones, more than 75% of which are singletons, and 2% to 2.5% rests with the top ten. This entry is derived from a study of blood T cell repertoires in COVID-19. The wider study: T cells, B-cell-depleted T cells, or PBMCs provided the cDNA or gDNA that served as material.

What was sequenced was peripheral blood. The V call is TRBV18, the J call TRBJ1-1, with TRBD1 matching over 9 bases. The clonotype was recovered from a woman aged 55-75 years with acute or convalescent COVID-19. CDR3 in amino acids: CASSPITGGGYEAFF. The CDR3 DNA sequence: TGTGCCAGCTCACCAATAACAGGGGGCGGGTATGAAGCTTTCTTT.